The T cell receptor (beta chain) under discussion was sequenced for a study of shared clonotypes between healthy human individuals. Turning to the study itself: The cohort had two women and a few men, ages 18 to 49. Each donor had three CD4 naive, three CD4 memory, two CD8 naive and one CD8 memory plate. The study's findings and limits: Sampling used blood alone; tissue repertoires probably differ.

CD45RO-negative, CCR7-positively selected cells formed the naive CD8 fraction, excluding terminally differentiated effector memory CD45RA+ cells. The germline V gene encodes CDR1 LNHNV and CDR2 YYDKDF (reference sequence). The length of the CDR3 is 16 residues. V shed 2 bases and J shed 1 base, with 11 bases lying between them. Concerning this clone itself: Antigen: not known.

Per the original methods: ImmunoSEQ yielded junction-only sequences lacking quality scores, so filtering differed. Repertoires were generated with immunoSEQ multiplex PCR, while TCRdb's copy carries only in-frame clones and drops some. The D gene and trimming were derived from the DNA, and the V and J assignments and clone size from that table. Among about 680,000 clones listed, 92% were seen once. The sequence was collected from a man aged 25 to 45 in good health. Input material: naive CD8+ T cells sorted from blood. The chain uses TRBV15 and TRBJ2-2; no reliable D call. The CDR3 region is CATSRPAGENTGELFF. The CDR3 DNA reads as TGTGCCACCAGCAGACCGGCTGGGGAGAACACCGGGGAGCTGTTTTTT. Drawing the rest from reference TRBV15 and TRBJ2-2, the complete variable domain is DAMVIQNPRYQVTQFGKPVTLSCSQTLNHNVMYWYQQKSSQAPKLLFHYYDKDFNNEADTPDNFQSRRPNTSFCFLDIRSPGLGDTAMYLCATSRPAGENTGELFFGEGSRLTVL.